This TCR beta chain came from a study of CD8+CD57+ T cells in acquired aplastic anemia. Overall study context: Sorting CD4+ and CD8+ cells gave DNA averaging approximately 3 ug.

Study-level points and caveats: Simpson's diversity of CD8+ cells was not significantly different in patients compared with controls.

Remarks on this clonotype: The antigen is unknown.

Using genomic DNA as the template, TCR beta VDJ and CDR3 profiling was carried out. TCRdb re-called the reads with MiXCR, one entry per CDR3 protein. The sample lists 200,000 or so distinct CDR3 sequences, over 60% seen once, with around 46% in the top ten. Sample: sorted CD4+, CD8+, or CD8+CD57+ T cells (not recorded which) from PBMCs. This receptor was taken from a human donor with severe aplastic anemia or a healthy control (not recorded which).

CDR3 DNA sequence: TGTGCCAGCAGCTTAGAGGGGGGAGGGTCTCAGCCCCAGCATTTT. It is translated as CASSLEGGGSQPQHF. This chain joins TRBV7-9 and TRBJ1-5, with D perhaps matching TRBD1 (6 bases). The V and J ends lost 1 base and 6 bases respectively, with 13 bases between them. The CDR3 is 15 amino acids. Germline loops: CDR1 SEHNR, CDR2 FQNEAQ (reference sequence).